These T cell receptor beta chains were read from a single sample in a study of cytomegalovirus exposure and HLA in healthy donors. Data came from immunoSEQ multiplex PCR; TCRdb stores just in-frame clones and leaves some out. The data hold a few hundred thousand clones, with around 80% observed a single time. Material for sequencing was PBMCs. Receptors were obtained from a girl aged 2-10 years in good health and CMV-seronegative. CDR3s include the opening cysteine and the closing phenylalanine or tryptophan. The D gene is left open where the match is weak. For some rows the clone size is stated as once, few or many, or as a class when expanded; others skip it.

TRBJ2-3 | TRBV6-1 | - | once | TGTGCCAGCAGTGAAGGAGGCTCCATGACAGATACGCAGTATTTT | CASSEGGSMTDTQYF
TRBJ2-2 | TRBV19 | - | few | TGTGCCAGTAGTATCGGCGGGTACACCGGGGAGCTGTTTTTT | CASSIGGYTGELFF
TRBJ1-3 | TRBV5-6 | TRBD1 | few | TGTGCCAGCAGTCTTGGGGGACAGGGACACACCATATATTTT | CASSLGGQGHTIYF
TRBJ2-2 | TRBV19 | - | - | TGTGCCACCCGACTAGGCGGCACCGGGGAGCTGTTTTTT | CATRLGGTGELFF
TRBJ1-1 | TRBV28 | - | - | TGTGCCAGCAGTTTATTAGAAGGGGCATCGAACACTGAAGCTTTCTTT | CASSLLEGASNTEAFF
TRBJ2-7 | TRBV30 | TRBD1 | - | TGTGCCTGGAGTACCCGGGACAGGCCCGCCTACGAGCAGTACTTC | CAWSTRDRPAYEQYF
TRBJ2-5 | TRBV18 | TRBD1 | - | TGTGCCAGCTCCCTGACAGGGGAAGAGACCCAGTACTTC | CASSLTGEETQYF
TRBJ1-5 | TRBV7-2 | - | few | TGTGCCAGCAGCTTAGGGCAGGGGAATCAGCCCCAGCATTTT | CASSLGQGNQPQHF
TRBJ1-1 | TRBV10-2 | - | - | TGCGCCAGCAGTGAGGGTAATGGGCAAGCTTTCTTT | CASSEGNGQAFF
TRBJ1-2 | TRBV27 | - | - | TGTGCCAGCAGTTTATCCGACAGAAATGGCTACACCTTC | CASSLSDRNGYTF
TRBJ2-2 | TRBV5-6 | - | - | TGTGCCAGCAGCCTTGGACAAATCACCGGGGAGCTGTTTTTT | CASSLGQITGELFF
TRBJ2-1 | TRBV5-1 | - | - | TGCGCCAGCAGCTTGGACAGGGACCGGAATGAGCAGTTCTTC | CASSLDRDRNEQFF
TRBJ2-7 | TRBV29-1 | TRBD1 | - | TGCAGCGTTTCGAAGGACAGGGGAGCTTACGAGCAGTACTTC | CSVSKDRGAYEQYF